Below, 12 T cell receptor beta chains from the same sample are listed, as sequenced in a study of blood T cell repertoires in COVID-19. Only in-frame clones appear in the TCRdb table, and some are missing; sequencing was by immunoSEQ multiplex PCR. This sample has about 210,000 clones, with 80% found just once. Specimen: PBMCs or T cells enriched from blood (not recorded which). These receptors were taken from a man in his thirties or forties with acute COVID-19.

The genes are TRBV9 and TRBJ2-7; 9 nucleotides line up with TRBD1. This CDR3 is built from 15 residues. Germline CDR1 and CDR2: SGDLS and YYNGEE. V gave up 2 bases and J gave up 5 bases; unmatched junction bases: 8. CDR3 coding DNA: TGTGCCAGCAGCGTGGATGGACAGGGGACCCACGAGCAGTACTTC. It is translated as CASSVDGQGTHEQYF.

The chain has TRBV7-9 and TRBJ1-5; a weak D match, TRBD1 (6 bases). With 11 bases removed from V and 3 bases from J, the gap between germline ends came to 11 bases. Germline V CDR1 and CDR2: SEHNR, FQNEAQ (reference sequence). CDR3 length: 12 amino acids. The CDR3 DNA follows: TGTGCCTCCAGGGGTGACAATCAGCCCCAGCATTTT. Translated, it gives CASRGDNQPQHF.

The chain is built from TRBV7-6 and TRBJ2-2; 9 bases are a match to TRBD2. Trimming at V came to 10 bases and at J to 0 bases, leaving 12 bases not matched to a gene. The CDR3 covers 17 residues. CDR1 is SGHVS, CDR2 FNYEAQ, per germline. DNA for the CDR3: TGTGCCATCTCCGGAGTAGCGGGGGCAGCGAACACCGGGGAGCTGTTTTTT. Protein: CAISGVAGAANTGELFF.

The chain links TRBV19 to TRBJ2-3; 8 bases are shared with TRBD2. V was clipped by 3 bases and J by 6 bases; unmatched bases: 11. This CDR3 is built from 16 residues. CDR1 LNHDA and CDR2 SQIVND come from the germline V gene (reference sequence). CDR3 in amino acids: CASSIGTRAGDDTQYF. CDR3 nucleotides: TGTGCCAGTAGTATCGGAACTAGAGCGGGGGACGATACGCAGTATTTT.

The chain is built from TRBV10-3 and TRBJ1-1; TRBD1 agrees at 7 bases. The CDR3 covers 13 residues. CDR1 is ENHRY, CDR2 SYGVKD, per germline. The trim removed 6 bases at V and 3 bases at J, leaving 4 bases unmatched. This chain's CDR3 is CAISSTGDTEAFF. The CDR3 DNA reads as TGTGCCATCAGCTCCACAGGGGACACTGAAGCTTTCTTT.

This chain's CDR3 is CARLTSGVTKEQFF. CDR3 coding DNA: TGTGCCAGATTGACTAGCGGGGTGACTAAAGAGCAGTTCTTC. This chain connects TRBV2 to TRBJ2-1; 11 positions match TRBD2. V shed 9 bases and J 10 bases; nucleotides not matched to a gene: 11. The CDR3 has 14 amino acids. Germline loops: CDR1 SNHLY, CDR2 FYNNEI. The whole variable domain, remainder taken from reference TRBV2 and TRBJ2-1, is EPEVTQTPSHQVTQMGQEVILRCVPISNHLYFYWYRQILGQKVEFLVSFYNNEISEKSEIFDDQFSVERPDGSNFTLKIRSTKLEDSAMYFCARLTSGVTKEQFFGPGTRLTVL.

The chain recombines TRBV2 with TRBJ2-1; D is unresolved. V lost 0 bases, J lost 3 bases, and 9 bases lay in between. The germline V gene has CDR1 SNHLY and CDR2 FYNNEI. The length of the CDR3 is 15 residues. The CDR3 nucleotides read TGTGCCAGCAGTGAAGCGTCGACATACTACAATGAGCAGTTCTTC. It codes for CASSEASTYYNEQFF.

CDR3 residues: CASSPTGTGKAEAFF. The CDR3, as DNA: TGTGCCAGCAGCCCTACCGGGACAGGGAAGGCTGAAGCTTTCTTT. The chain is built from TRBV3-1 (or the pseudogene TRBV3-2) and TRBJ1-1; 9 positions match TRBD1. Trimming removed 4 bases from V and 6 bases from J; junction bases left unmatched: 9. Germline CDR1 and CDR2: LGHDT and YNNKEL (reference sequence). The CDR3 has 15 residues.

A word on this clone: At the DNA level, this CDR3 is encoded by other sequences in the same sample as well. The chain uses TRBV5-6 and TRBJ2-7; tentative D call: TRBD1 (6 bases). This CDR3 is 12 amino acids long. Germline V lookup: CDR1 SGHDT, CDR2 YYEEEE. V lost 2 bases and J lost 4, with 7 bases in between. The CDR3 sequence: CASSLQGYEQYF. The CDR3, as DNA: TGTGCCAGCAGCTTACAGGGTTACGAGCAGTACTTC.

The rearrangement links TRBV6-2 or TRBV6-3 to TRBJ2-1; 9 nucleotides match TRBD1. The trim removed 2 bases at V and 4 bases at J, leaving 0 bases unmatched. CDR1 and CDR2 (germline): MNHEY, SVGEGT. The CDR3 contains 14 residues. The CDR3 here is CASSYDRGYNEQFF. In DNA, the CDR3 is TGTGCCAGCAGTTACGACAGGGGGTACAATGAGCAGTTCTTC.

Here the CDR3 reads CASSGYDRVGGYTF. The DNA for the CDR3 is TGTGCCAGCAGCGGATACGACAGGGTAGGCGGCTACACCTTC. The rearrangement uses TRBV9 and TRBJ1-2; TRBD1 aligns across 7 bases. In germline, CDR1 is SGDLS, CDR2 YYNGEE. This CDR3 is built from 14 residues. Unmatched junction bases numbered 10, after V lost 3 bases and J lost 8 bases.

This clone was observed once. The chain uses TRBV5-4 and TRBJ1-1; D may be TRBD1 (6 bases). V lost 4 bases to trimming and J lost 1 base, with 17 bases between them. From germline, CDR1 is SGHNT and CDR2 YYREEE (reference sequence). The CDR3 has 16 residues. As DNA, the CDR3 is TGTGCCAGCAGCCAGAACAGGGTGAAGGCGAACACTGAAGCTTTCTTT. Translation gives CASSQNRVKANTEAFF.